Listed below are T cell receptor beta chains from one sample, sequenced in a study of CD8 T cells in ankylosing spondylitis. TCRdb ran MiXCR on the 5' RACE reads and lists one entry per CDR3 protein. The repertoire holds 200,000 to 250,000 distinct CDR3 sequences, with approximately 24% as singletons. Sequencing used blood, either unsorted or a sorted T cell fraction (not recorded which). These receptor sequences come from a male donor with ankylosing spondylitis or in good health (not recorded which). CDR3s include the opening cysteine and the closing phenylalanine or tryptophan. The order of the fields is clone size, J gene, V gene, D gene, CDR3 DNA, CDR3 protein. D genes are given only for firm matches. Only some rows state a clone size, as once, few, many or a class for expanded clones.

clone_size: few
j_call: TRBJ2-7
v_call: TRBV19
d_call: NA
cdr3_nt: TGTGCCAGTAGTAACTCCGGCGGGTACTCAGCCTACGAGCAGTACTTC
cdr3_aa: CASSNSGGYSAYEQYF

clone_size: NA
j_call: TRBJ2-6
v_call: TRBV5-1
d_call: TRBD1
cdr3_nt: TGCGCCAGCAGCCAAACGTTGCAGGGGGCGCGGTCTGGGGCCAACGTCCTGACTTTC
cdr3_aa: CASSQTLQGARSGANVLTF

clone_size: many
j_call: TRBJ2-1
v_call: TRBV29-1
d_call: NA
cdr3_nt: TGCAGCGTTCGGACGGCAAATGAGCAGTTCTTC
cdr3_aa: CSVRTANEQFF

clone_size: NA
j_call: TRBJ2-6
v_call: TRBV29-1
d_call: NA
cdr3_nt: TGCAGCGTTGGGGGGACACTTTCTGGGGCCAACGTCCTGACTTTC
cdr3_aa: CSVGGTLSGANVLTF

clone_size: many
j_call: TRBJ2-5
v_call: TRBV6-2/TRBV6-3
d_call: TRBD2
cdr3_nt: TGTGCCAGCAATCCGGGACTAGCGGCAACCTTCCAAGAGACCCAGTACTTC
cdr3_aa: CASNPGLAATFQETQYF

clone_size: many
j_call: TRBJ2-4
v_call: TRBV3-1
d_call: NA
cdr3_nt: TGTGCCAGCAGCCAAGTGGGGGGCATTCAGTACTTC
cdr3_aa: CASSQVGGIQYF

clone_size: few
j_call: TRBJ2-7
v_call: TRBV5-1
d_call: TRBD1
cdr3_nt: TGCGCCAGCAGTACGGACAGGGGATACGAGCAGTACTTC
cdr3_aa: CASSTDRGYEQYF

clone_size: NA
j_call: TRBJ2-5
v_call: TRBV12-2
d_call: NA
cdr3_nt: TGTGCCCTGATGGAGACCCAGTACTTC
cdr3_aa: CALMETQYF

clone_size: NA
j_call: TRBJ1-4
v_call: TRBV12-3/TRBV12-4
d_call: NA
cdr3_nt: TGTGCCAGCAGTTTAGCGGGGTCGGAAAAACTGTTTTTT
cdr3_aa: CASSLAGSEKLFF

clone_size: NA
j_call: TRBJ1-1
v_call: TRBV6-1
d_call: NA
cdr3_nt: TGTGCCAGCAGCCCCAAAGGGCTATGGAACACTGAAGCTTTCTTT
cdr3_aa: CASSPKGLWNTEAFF

clone_size: few
j_call: TRBJ2-6
v_call: TRBV25-1
d_call: TRBD2
cdr3_nt: TGTGCCAGCAGTGTTACTAGCGGTAGCCGCTCTGGGGCCAACGTCCTGACTTTC
cdr3_aa: CASSVTSGSRSGANVLTF

clone_size: NA
j_call: TRBJ2-7
v_call: TRBV7-8
d_call: TRBD2
cdr3_nt: TGTGCCAGCAGCTTAGGTTCCGGGACTAGCGGGAGATTGTCCGAGCAGTACTTC
cdr3_aa: CASSLGSGTSGRLSEQYF

clone_size: many
j_call: TRBJ1-5
v_call: TRBV10-3
d_call: NA
cdr3_nt: TGTGCCACATCGGAAGAGTCCAGCAATCAGCCCCAGCATTTT
cdr3_aa: CATSEESSNQPQHF

clone_size: many
j_call: TRBJ2-2
v_call: TRBV25-1
d_call: NA
cdr3_nt: TGTGCCAGCAGTGAAGAGCATCAGGGAACGAACACCGGGGAGCTGTTTTTT
cdr3_aa: CASSEEHQGTNTGELFF

clone_size: few
j_call: TRBJ2-5
v_call: TRBV12-3/TRBV12-4
d_call: TRBD2
cdr3_nt: TGTGCCAGCAGCCTCCGGACTAGCGGGAGTAGTGAGACCCAGTACTTC
cdr3_aa: CASSLRTSGSSETQYF

clone_size: many
j_call: TRBJ2-5
v_call: TRBV20-1
d_call: TRBD1
cdr3_nt: TGCAGTGCTAGGACAGGGGCGCAAGAGACCCAGTACTTC
cdr3_aa: CSARTGAQETQYF

clone_size: many
j_call: TRBJ2-3
v_call: TRBV11-2
d_call: TRBD2
cdr3_nt: TGTGCCAGCAGCCCAGTGGTAGCGGGAGGGCTGGATACGCAGTATTTT
cdr3_aa: CASSPVVAGGLDTQYF

clone_size: many
j_call: TRBJ2-7
v_call: TRBV7-6
d_call: TRBD2
cdr3_nt: TGTGCCAGCAGCAAAGGACTAGCGGGACGAGACGAGCAGTACTTC
cdr3_aa: CASSKGLAGRDEQYF

clone_size: many
j_call: TRBJ2-1
v_call: TRBV9
d_call: TRBD2
cdr3_nt: TGTGCCAGCAGCGTAGGCCCGACTAGCGGATACAATGAGCAGTTCTTC
cdr3_aa: CASSVGPTSGYNEQFF

clone_size: NA
j_call: TRBJ2-1
v_call: TRBV20-1
d_call: NA
cdr3_nt: TGCAGTGCTGAGGACTACAATGAGCAGTTCTTC
cdr3_aa: CSAEDYNEQFF

clone_size: NA
j_call: TRBJ2-5
v_call: TRBV2
d_call: TRBD1
cdr3_nt: TGTGCCAGCAGTGTAACAGGGGCCCCGGGGGAGACCCAGTACTTC
cdr3_aa: CASSVTGAPGETQYF

clone_size: few
j_call: TRBJ2-3
v_call: TRBV29-1
d_call: TRBD1
cdr3_nt: TGCAGCGTTCCGGACAGGGGGAGCACAGATACGCAGTATTTT
cdr3_aa: CSVPDRGSTDTQYF

clone_size: many
j_call: TRBJ1-2
v_call: TRBV25-1
d_call: NA
cdr3_nt: TGTGCCAGCAGTGAAGAACAGGGATCCTATGGCTACACCTTC
cdr3_aa: CASSEEQGSYGYTF

clone_size: few
j_call: TRBJ1-1
v_call: TRBV12-3/TRBV12-4
d_call: NA
cdr3_nt: TGTGCCAGCAGTTACCATCCCACACTTGACACTGAAGCTTTCTTT
cdr3_aa: CASSYHPTLDTEAFF

clone_size: many
j_call: TRBJ2-5
v_call: TRBV12-3/TRBV12-4
d_call: NA
cdr3_nt: TGTGCCAGCAGTTTTGGGGGGTTGGAGACCCAGTACTTC
cdr3_aa: CASSFGGLETQYF

clone_size: NA
j_call: TRBJ2-2
v_call: TRBV20-1
d_call: TRBD2
cdr3_nt: TGCAGTGCTGGCAAGCGGGAGAACACCGGGGAGCTGTTTTTT
cdr3_aa: CSAGKRENTGELFF

clone_size: NA
j_call: TRBJ2-1
v_call: TRBV5-1
d_call: TRBD2
cdr3_nt: TGCGCCAGCAGGAGCGGGAGTGGGGATGAGCAGTTCTTC
cdr3_aa: CASRSGSGDEQFF

clone_size: NA
j_call: TRBJ1-2
v_call: TRBV20-1
d_call: NA
cdr3_nt: TGCAGTGCTAGTCTGGATTCCGGCGGCTACACCTTC
cdr3_aa: CSASLDSGGYTF

clone_size: NA
j_call: TRBJ2-5
v_call: TRBV4-3
d_call: NA
cdr3_nt: TGCGCCAGCAGCCAAGATATGGTATGGGGGAACCCCAACGGAGGGACCCAGTACTTC
cdr3_aa: CASSQDMVWGNPNGGTQYF

clone_size: many
j_call: TRBJ1-2
v_call: TRBV27
d_call: NA
cdr3_nt: TGTGCCAGCAGTTTAAAACCTAACTATGGCTACACCTTC
cdr3_aa: CASSLKPNYGYTF

clone_size: NA
j_call: TRBJ2-1
v_call: TRBV2
d_call: TRBD2
cdr3_nt: TGTGCCAGCAGAACTAGCGGCCCTCAGTTCTTC
cdr3_aa: CASRTSGPQFF

clone_size: NA
j_call: TRBJ2-3
v_call: TRBV10-3
d_call: NA
cdr3_nt: TGTGCCATCAGTGAGTCGAGCGGGCCCCAGTTTGATACGCAGTATTTT
cdr3_aa: CAISESSGPQFDTQYF

clone_size: many
j_call: TRBJ2-7
v_call: TRBV29-1
d_call: TRBD1
cdr3_nt: TGCAGCGTTCGGGACAGAACCTACGAGCAGTACTTC
cdr3_aa: CSVRDRTYEQYF